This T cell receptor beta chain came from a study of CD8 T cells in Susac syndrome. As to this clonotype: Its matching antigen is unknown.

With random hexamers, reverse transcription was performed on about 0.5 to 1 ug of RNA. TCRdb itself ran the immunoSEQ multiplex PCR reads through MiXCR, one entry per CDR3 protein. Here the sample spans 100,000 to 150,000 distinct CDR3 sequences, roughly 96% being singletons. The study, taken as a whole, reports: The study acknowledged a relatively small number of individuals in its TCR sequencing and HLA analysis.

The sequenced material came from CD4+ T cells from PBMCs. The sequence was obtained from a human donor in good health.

CDR3 sequence: CASSQVRRGSKYF. In DNA, the CDR3 is TGTGCCAGCAGCCAAGTTCGGAGGGGAAGTAAGTACTTC. The chain is built from TRBV3-1 and TRBJ2-5; perhaps TRBD2 as D (6 bases). V lost 1 base and J 12 bases, leaving 15 bases between the germline ends. The germline V gene encodes CDR1 LGHDT and CDR2 YNNKEL (reference sequence). This CDR3 has 13 residues.